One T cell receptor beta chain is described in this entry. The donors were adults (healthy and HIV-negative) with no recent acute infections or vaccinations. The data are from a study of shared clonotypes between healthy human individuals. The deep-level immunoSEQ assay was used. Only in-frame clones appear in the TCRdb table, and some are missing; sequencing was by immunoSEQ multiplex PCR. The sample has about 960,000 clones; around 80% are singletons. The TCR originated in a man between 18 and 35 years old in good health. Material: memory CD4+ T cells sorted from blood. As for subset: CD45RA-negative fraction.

The CDR3 loop reads CATRLGPNTGELFF. The CDR3 DNA sequence: TGTGCCACCCGGTTGGGCCCGAACACCGGGGAGCTGTTTTTT. The chain carries TRBV2 and TRBJ2-2, with no clear D. V dropped 10 bases and J dropped 0 bases, with 12 bases sitting between them. The CDR3 is 14 residues long. Per germline, CDR1 SNHLY and CDR2 FYNNEI.